This T cell receptor beta chain derives from a study of cytomegalovirus exposure and HLA in healthy donors (dated by TCRdb to the late 2010s). For the wider study: The 550 to 750 repertoires of the first cohort and the 95 to 150 validation repertoires were produced on the same platform, according to a later analysis. The aim of the study was to test whether cataloging public T cell receptors could identify signatures of past pathogen exposure. To predict cytomegalovirus infection status, the study brought together high-throughput TCR immunosequencing, statistical association of individual TCRs with disease status, and machine learning. Along with the roughly 710-subject first cohort, a separate validation cohort of approximately 110 different subjects was used.

Broad study findings and their caveats: The classifier was reported to diagnose cytomegalovirus status with high specificity and sensitivity in both the original cohort and the validation cohort. The study listed 164 TCR beta chains as associated with cytomegalovirus. According to the authors, the approach could potentially be generalized to other disease states and immunological phenotypes. Most TCR sequences were seen in very few donors, while some public TCRs were found in many individuals. In a later analysis, TCRs clustered in the first cohort were found to also tend to co-occur in the roughly 120 validation repertoires, with approximately 94% of cluster scores above 0. A few of the identified cytomegalovirus-associated TCR beta chains were confirmed in vitro to be specific for cytomegalovirus antigens. A later analysis had no HLA typing for the validation cohort, so co-occurrence there was scored across all 130 or so repertoires.

To note about this clone: This receptor's antigen is unknown. There are no base qualities to consult, and no much larger clone falls within one base.

The library was produced with the immunoSEQ multiplex PCR assay. From the authors' description of their analysis: A statistical classification framework was developed to diagnose cytomegalovirus status using the catalog of TCR beta chain sequences. The table comes from immuneACCESS by way of TCRdb, which keeps in-frame sequences with V and J called. Part of the clones is missing from these tables; in studies checked, under half for an unresolved V gene and the rest for unknown reasons. V, J and clone size derive from that table, while D and trimming were established from the DNA sequence. The sample profile shows some 240,000 clones; around four fifths of them were found once. Of the sample, around 5.5% falls within the top ten clones. V is reduced by 2 bases and J by 13 bases, leaving a spacing of 17 bases between them. Measured from the cysteine to the phenylalanine, the CDR3 is 13 residues long. The CDR3 DNA has 39 bases and is translated from base 1. For CDR1 and CDR2, the germline V gene lists MNHEY and SVGAGI.

Donors formed part of the validation cohort, which comprised over a hundred subjects and was distinct from the first cohort of under 850 subjects. Input material: PBMCs. The rearranged chain carries TRBV6-5 and TRBJ1-2, and perhaps TRBD1 as D gene, on 6 matching bases. This TCR was sampled from a woman younger than 35 in good health and CMV-seronegative. The base sequence is TGTGCCAGCAGTTACCAACGGAGGGGGGGGCCCACCTTC. Its translation reads: CASSYQRRGGPTF.